These T cell receptor beta chains were read from a single sample in a study of neurological immune-mediated disorders. TCRdb independently ran MiXCR on the 5' RACE reads; one entry per CDR3 protein. In the table there are tens of thousands of distinct CDR3 sequences, approximately 15% of which are singletons. Sequencing input: CD4+ T cells from blood. The receptors come from a female donor with HTLV-1-associated myelopathy (HAM/TSP). CDR3s include the opening cysteine and the closing phenylalanine or tryptophan. The D gene is left open where the match is weak. Size is omitted from some rows. Given values are once, few, many or a class for expanded clones.

d_call,cdr3_length,j_call,v_call,clone_size,cdr3_nt,cdr3_aa
TRBD2,13,TRBJ2-2,TRBV29-1,few,TGCAGCGTTGGAGCGGGACGCACCGGGGAGCTGTTTTTT,CSVGAGRTGELFF
NA,11,TRBJ1-1,TRBV6-1,many,TGTGCCAGCAGTGAAGGTTGGCGAGCTTTCTTT,CASSEGWRAFF
NA,16,TRBJ2-3,TRBV20-1,medium-sized,TGCAGTGCGCCCTCGAGGGCTTCCGGGCCCGCAGATACGCAGTATTTT,CSAPSRASGPADTQYF
NA,12,TRBJ2-2,TRBV11-2,few,TGTGCCAGCAGCTTGGGGGACCGGGAGCTGTTTTTT,CASSLGDRELFF
TRBD2,15,TRBJ2-3,TRBV7-6,many,TGTGCCAGCAGCCTACTAGCGGGTGGCACAGATACGCAGTATTTT,CASSLLAGGTDTQYF
NA,17,TRBJ2-6,TRBV5-1,many,TGCGCCAGCAGCTTGGGACGCCTAGTCTCTGGGGCCAACGTCCTGACTTTC,CASSLGRLVSGANVLTF
TRBD2,14,TRBJ2-3,TRBV6-1,many,TGTGCCAGCAGTGGGGCGGGAGGGGCAGATACGCAGTATTTT,CASSGAGGADTQYF
NA,15,TRBJ2-2,TRBV21-1,many,TGTGCCAGCCTTAGCGGGAGGGGGAACACCGGGGAGCTGTTTTTT,CASLSGRGNTGELFF
NA,15,TRBJ2-3,TRBV7-9,many,TGTGCCAGCAGCTTAGGGGCACACAGCACAGATACGCAGTATTTT,CASSLGAHSTDTQYF
TRBD1,14,TRBJ2-7,TRBV20-1,many,TGCAGTGCCGCGGACGGGACAGGTAGATACGAGCAGTACTTC,CSAADGTGRYEQYF
NA,19,TRBJ1-5,TRBV18,many,TGTGCCAGCTCAGCAATCGGGACGATTATGGAGTGGGGCAATCAGCCCCAGCATTTT,CASSAIGTIMEWGNQPQHF
NA,12,TRBJ2-7,TRBV12-3/TRBV12-4,many,TGTGCCAGCAGTTCTCAGGGATTAAAGCAGTACTTC,CASSSQGLKQYF
TRBD1,16,TRBJ2-4,TRBV18,many,TGTGCCAGCTCACCAGGGACAGGACTAGCCAAAAACATTCAGTACTTC,CASSPGTGLAKNIQYF
NA,14,TRBJ1-1,TRBV5-1,many,TGCGCCAGCAGCTTGGGCAGACTGAACACTGAAGCTTTCTTT,CASSLGRLNTEAFF
TRBD2,14,TRBJ2-1,TRBV7-2,many,TGTGCCAGCAGCTTAGGCGGGGGGGCCCTTGAGCAGTTCTTC,CASSLGGGALEQFF
NA,16,TRBJ2-1,TRBV2,many,TGTGCCAGCAGCGTCGGGCCCAAGAGCTCCTACAATGAGCAGTTCTTC,CASSVGPKSSYNEQFF
NA,15,TRBJ1-5,TRBV10-3,many,TGTGCCATCAGTGCAGGGTTCGAGAGCAATCAGCCCCAGCATTTT,CAISAGFESNQPQHF
NA,17,TRBJ2-5,TRBV7-2,many,TGTGCCAGCAGCTTAGTCCCTCTCGGGACACAACAAGAGACCCAGTACTTC,CASSLVPLGTQQETQYF
NA,16,TRBJ2-7,TRBV5-1,many,TGCGCCAGCAGCTTATTGGGAAGCGGGTCCTCCTACGAGCAGTACTTC,CASSLLGSGSSYEQYF
NA,13,TRBJ2-3,TRBV10-3,many,TGTGCCATCAGCCCGACTAGCACAGATACGCAGTATTTT,CAISPTSTDTQYF
NA,13,TRBJ2-5,TRBV6-1,many,TGTGCCAGCAGTGAAATCCGCCAGGAGACCCAGTACTTC,CASSEIRQETQYF
NA,14,TRBJ1-4,TRBV5-1,many,TGCGCCAGCAGGCCTCAGGGTCCTAATGAAAAACTGTTTTTT,CASRPQGPNEKLFF
TRBD1,16,TRBJ2-7,TRBV12-3/TRBV12-4,NA,TGTGCCAGCACCTATGGTCCCGGGACAGGGTCCCCCGAGCAGTACTTC,CASTYGPGTGSPEQYF
TRBD1,14,TRBJ1-2,TRBV6-5,many,TGTGCCAGCAGTTACGGTGACAGGGAAGGCGGCTACACCTTC,CASSYGDREGGYTF
TRBD1,15,TRBJ1-5,TRBV10-3,many,TGTGCCATCAGTGAATCGGGACAGAGCAATCAGCCCCAGCATTTT,CAISESGQSNQPQHF
TRBD1,15,TRBJ2-2,TRBV28,NA,TGTGCCAGCATCGTTGGGACAGCCAACACCTGTGAGCTGTTTTTT,CASIVGTANTCELFF
TRBD2,16,TRBJ2-3,TRBV7-2,many,TGTGCCAGCAGCTTCGTAGCGGGGGGCAGCACAGATACGCAGTATTTT,CASSFVAGGSTDTQYF